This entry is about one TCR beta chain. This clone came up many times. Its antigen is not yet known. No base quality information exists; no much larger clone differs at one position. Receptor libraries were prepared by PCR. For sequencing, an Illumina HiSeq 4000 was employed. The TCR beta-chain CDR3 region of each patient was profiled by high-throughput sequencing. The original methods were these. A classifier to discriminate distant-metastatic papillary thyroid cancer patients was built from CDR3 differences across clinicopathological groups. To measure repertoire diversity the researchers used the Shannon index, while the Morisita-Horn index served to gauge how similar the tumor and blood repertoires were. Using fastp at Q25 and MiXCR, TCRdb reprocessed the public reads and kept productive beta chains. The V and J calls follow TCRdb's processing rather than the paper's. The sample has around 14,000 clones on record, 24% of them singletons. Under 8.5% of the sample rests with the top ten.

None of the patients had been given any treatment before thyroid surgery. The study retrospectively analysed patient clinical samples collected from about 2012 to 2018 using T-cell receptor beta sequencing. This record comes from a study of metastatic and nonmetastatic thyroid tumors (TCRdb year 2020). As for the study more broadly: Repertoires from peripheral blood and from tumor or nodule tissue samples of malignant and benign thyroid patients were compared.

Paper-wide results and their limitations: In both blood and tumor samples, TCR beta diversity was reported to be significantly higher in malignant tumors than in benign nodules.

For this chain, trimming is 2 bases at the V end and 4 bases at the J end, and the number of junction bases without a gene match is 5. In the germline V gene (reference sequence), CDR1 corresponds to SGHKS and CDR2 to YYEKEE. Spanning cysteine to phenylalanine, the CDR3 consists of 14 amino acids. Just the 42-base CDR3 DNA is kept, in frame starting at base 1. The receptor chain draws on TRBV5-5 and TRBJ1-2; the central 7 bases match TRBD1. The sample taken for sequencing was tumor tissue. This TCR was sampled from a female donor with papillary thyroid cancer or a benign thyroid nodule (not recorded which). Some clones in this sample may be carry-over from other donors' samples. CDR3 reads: CASSFDREGYGYTF. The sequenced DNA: TGTGCCAGCAGCTTTGACAGGGAAGGCTATGGCTACACCTTC.